These 10 T cell receptor beta chains were sequenced from one sample in a study of vaccination effects on CD4 cells after COVID-19. No cognate antigen is known for these TCRs. Only in-frame clones appear in the TCRdb table, and some are missing; sequencing was by immunoSEQ multiplex PCR. The sample has approximately 65,000 clones; 74% are singletons. ViraFEST used viral peptide pools to expand antigen-specific CD4+ T cells before sequencing. The culture ran for 10 days, and then CD4+ T cells were isolated. The vaccine given was either BNT162b2 or mRNA-1273, in two doses. The source material was CD4+ T cells from PBMCs cultured with HCoV-229E spike peptides, sampled after COVID-19 vaccination. These receptors were taken from a human donor who received a COVID-19 vaccine.

V and J are TRBV11-3 and TRBJ2-3, with D uncertain. CDR3 length: 14 amino acids. CDR1 SGHNT and CDR2 YENEEA come from the germline V gene. Trimming pared 2 bases from V and 6 bases from J, leaving 12 bases between. The CDR3 sequence: CASSLIYASDTQYF. The DNA of the CDR3 is TGTGCCAGCAGCTTAATATATGCGTCCGATACGCAGTATTTT.

The chain joins TRBV6-6 to TRBJ2-3; D is unresolved. In germline, CDR1 is MNHNY, CDR2 SVGAGI (reference sequence). V shed 5 bases and J shed 4 bases, with 7 bases lying between them. The length of the CDR3 is 12 residues. The CDR3 region is CASSQPPDTQYF. The DNA of the CDR3 is TGTGCCAGCAGTCAACCCCCAGATACGCAGTATTTT.

V usage is TRBV10-2 and J usage is TRBJ2-7; no reliable D call. Germline CDR1 is WSHSY and CDR2 is SAAADI. The CDR3 totals 11 residues. Trimming stripped 8 bases from V and 0 bases from J, with 5 bases between. CDR3: CASRSSYEQYV. The CDR3 coding sequence is TGCGCCAGCCGGAGCTCCTACGAGCAGTACGTC.

Only a few counts were recorded for this clone. The J gene is TRBJ2-5, the V gene TRBV18, with D uncertain. Germline V CDR1 and CDR2: KGHSH, LQKENI. CDR3 length: 16 amino acids. Trimming shortened V by 3 bases and J by 4 bases, and 18 bases separated the two germline ends. In nucleotides, the CDR3 is TGTGCCAGCTCACCTCCGACTCCGCCGGGTGGAGAGACCCAGTACTTC. Its protein is CASSPPTPPGGETQYF.

The chain carries TRBV2 and TRBJ1-5; 11 bases agree with TRBD1. The ends lost 6 bases at V and 5 bases at J; junction bases unmatched: 6. From germline, CDR1 is SNHLY and CDR2 FYNNEI. The CDR3 extends over 15 amino acids. CDR3 sequence: CASSGGTGGHQPQHF. The CDR3 DNA is TGTGCCAGCAGCGGGGGGACAGGGGGTCATCAGCCCCAGCATTTT.

The chain recombines TRBV5-5 with TRBJ2-5; D remains unclear. The germline V gene encodes CDR1 SGHKS and CDR2 YYEKEE (reference sequence). The CDR3 spans 13 residues. The V and J ends lost 0 bases and 5 bases respectively, with 8 bases between them. CDR3 region: CASSLGVSETQYF. The DNA for the CDR3 is TGTGCCAGCAGCTTGGGCGTTTCGGAGACCCAGTACTTC. The full variable domain, its missing parts supplied by reference TRBV5-5 and TRBJ2-5, is DAGVTQSPTHLIKTRGQQVTLRCSPISGHKSVSWYQQVLGQGPQFIFQYYEKEERGRGNFPDRFSARQFPNYSSELNVNALLLGDSALYLCASSLGVSETQYFGPGTRLLVL.

The V gene is TRBV9, the J gene TRBJ1-2, with 8 positions matching TRBD1. Germline CDR1 SGDLS, CDR2 YYNGEE. The CDR3 spans 15 residues. The trim removed 4 bases at V and 0 bases at J, leaving 5 bases unmatched. The CDR3 loop reads CASSSRTGSNYGYTF. The CDR3 DNA reads as TGTGCCAGCAGCTCAAGGACAGGGTCTAACTATGGCTACACCTTC. Full variable domain (remainder filled in from reference TRBV9 and TRBJ1-2): DSGVTQTPKHLITATGQRVTLRCSPRSGDLSVYWYQQSLDQGLQFLIQYYNGEERAKGNILERFSAQQFPDLHSELNLSSLELGDSALYFCASSSRTGSNYGYTFGSGTRLTVV.

This clone showed up just a few times. This rearrangement joins TRBV12-5 to TRBJ2-7; 7 bases map to TRBD1. V gave up 2 bases and J gave up 3 bases; unmatched junction bases: 7. Germline V lookup: CDR1 LGHNT, CDR2 FRNRAP. This CDR3 has 15 residues. The CDR3 nucleotides are TGTGCTAGTGGTTTGACAGGGGACACACGCTACGAGCAGTACGTC. Translated: CASGLTGDTRYEQYV.

This clone appeared a single time. The chain carries TRBV29-1 and TRBJ2-3, with D perhaps TRBD2 (5 bases). Germline CDR1 SQVTM, CDR2 ANQGSEA. The CDR3 length is 14 residues. With 4 bases removed from V and 4 bases from J, the gap between germline ends came to 15 bases. The CDR3 reads CSVVSRGIADTQYF. The CDR3 nucleotides read TGCAGCGTTGTCTCTCGAGGGATTGCAGATACGCAGTATTTT.

This clone was recorded once. The chain employs TRBV30 and TRBJ1-6, with D perhaps TRBD1 (6 bases). Germline V gives CDR1 GTSNPN, CDR2 SVGIG (reference sequence). Trimming took 0 bases from V and 10 from J, leaving 10 bases between them. This CDR3 is built from 13 residues. The DNA for the CDR3 is TGTGCCTGGAGTGTACAGGGCGGGTCACCCCTCCACTTT. Translated: CAWSVQGGSPLHF.